The clone carrying this TCR beta chain was seen a few times. This sample was included in a study of T cells in Graves' hyperthyroidism and ophthalmopathy. Per the germline V gene, CDR1 is KGHDR and CDR2 is SFDVKD. The CDR3 spans 14 residues. V dropped 4 bases and J dropped 2 bases, with 11 bases sitting between them. The CDR3 regions of TCR beta were amplified from RNA transcripts. Using the HTBI primer set, a first-round RT-PCR was run on the TCR CDR3. MiXCR, run by TCRdb on the multiplex PCR reads, gives a single entry per CDR3 protein. Of approximately 500,000 distinct CDR3 sequences listed, 46% are singletons.

Sequencing input: peripheral blood or thyroid tissue (not recorded which). This TCR was recovered from a woman between 18 and 30 years old with Graves' hyperthyroidism. V and J are TRBV24-1 and TRBJ2-7; D gene ambiguous. The CDR3 protein is CATSEGKHPYEQYF. The CDR3 DNA reads TGTGCCACCAGTGAGGGGAAGCACCCCTACGAGCAGTACTTC.